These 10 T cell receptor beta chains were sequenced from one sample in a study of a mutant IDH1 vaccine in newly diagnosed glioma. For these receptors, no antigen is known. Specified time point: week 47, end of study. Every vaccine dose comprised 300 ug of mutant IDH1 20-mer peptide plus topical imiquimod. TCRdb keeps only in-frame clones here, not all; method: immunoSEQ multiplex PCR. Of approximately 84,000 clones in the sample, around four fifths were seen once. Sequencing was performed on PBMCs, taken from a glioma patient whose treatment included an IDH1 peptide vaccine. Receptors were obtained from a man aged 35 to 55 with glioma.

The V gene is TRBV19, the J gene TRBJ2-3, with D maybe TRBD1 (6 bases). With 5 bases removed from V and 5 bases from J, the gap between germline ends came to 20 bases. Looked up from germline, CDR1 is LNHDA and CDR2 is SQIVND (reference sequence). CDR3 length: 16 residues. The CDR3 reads CASSRTGTPSQDTQYF. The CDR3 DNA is TGTGCCAGTAGTCGTACCGGGACACCGTCTCAAGATACGCAGTATTTT.

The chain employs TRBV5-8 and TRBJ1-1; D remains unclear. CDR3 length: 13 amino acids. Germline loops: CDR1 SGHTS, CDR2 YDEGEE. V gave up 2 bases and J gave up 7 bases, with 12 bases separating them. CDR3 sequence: CASSFRPKGEAFF. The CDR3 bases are TGTGCCAGCAGCTTCCGCCCAAAGGGTGAAGCTTTCTTT.

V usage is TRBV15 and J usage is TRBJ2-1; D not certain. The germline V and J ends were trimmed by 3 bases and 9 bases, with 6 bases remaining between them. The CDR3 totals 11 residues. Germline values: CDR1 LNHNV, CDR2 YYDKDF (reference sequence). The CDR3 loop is CATSSMGEQFF. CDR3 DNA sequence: TGTGCCACCAGCAGTATGGGTGAGCAGTTCTTC.

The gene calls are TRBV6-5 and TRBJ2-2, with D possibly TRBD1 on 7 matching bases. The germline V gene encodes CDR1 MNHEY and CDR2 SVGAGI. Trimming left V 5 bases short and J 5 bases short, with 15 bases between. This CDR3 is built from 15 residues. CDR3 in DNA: TGTGCCAGCAGTAACCGCGGGACAGATACCGGGGAGCTGTTTTTT. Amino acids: CASSNRGTDTGELFF.

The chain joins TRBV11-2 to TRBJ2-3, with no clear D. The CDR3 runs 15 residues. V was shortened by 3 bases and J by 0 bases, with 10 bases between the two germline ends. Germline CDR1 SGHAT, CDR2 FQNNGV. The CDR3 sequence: CASSFKPFSTDTQYF. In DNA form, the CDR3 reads TGTGCCAGCAGCTTTAAGCCTTTTAGCACAGATACGCAGTATTTT.

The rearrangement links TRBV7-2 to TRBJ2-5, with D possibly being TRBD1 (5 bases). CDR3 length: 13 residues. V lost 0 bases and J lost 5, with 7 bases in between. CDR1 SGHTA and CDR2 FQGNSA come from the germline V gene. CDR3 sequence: CASSLAGLETQYF. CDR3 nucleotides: TGTGCCAGCAGCTTAGCGGGGCTGGAGACCCAGTACTTC.

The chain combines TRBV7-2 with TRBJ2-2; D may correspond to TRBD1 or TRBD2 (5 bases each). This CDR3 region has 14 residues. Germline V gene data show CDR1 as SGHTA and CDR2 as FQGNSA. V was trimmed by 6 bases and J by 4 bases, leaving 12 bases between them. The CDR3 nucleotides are TGTGCCAGCAGTCTCGGGGACCCCACCGGGGAGCTGTTTTTT. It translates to CASSLGDPTGELFF.

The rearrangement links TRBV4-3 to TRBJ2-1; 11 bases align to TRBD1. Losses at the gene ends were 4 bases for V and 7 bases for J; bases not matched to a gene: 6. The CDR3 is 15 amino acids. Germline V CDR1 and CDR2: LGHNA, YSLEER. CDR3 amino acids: CASSLSGTGGNEQFF. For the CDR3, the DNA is TGCGCCAGCAGCCTCTCCGGGACAGGGGGTAATGAGCAGTTCTTC.

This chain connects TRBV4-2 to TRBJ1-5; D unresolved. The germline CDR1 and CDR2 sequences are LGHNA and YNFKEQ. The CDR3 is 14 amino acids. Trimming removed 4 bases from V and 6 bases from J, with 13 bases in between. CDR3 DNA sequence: TGTGCCAGCAGCCCCGAAGATTCCAGTCAGCCCCAGCATTTT. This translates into CASSPEDSSQPQHF.

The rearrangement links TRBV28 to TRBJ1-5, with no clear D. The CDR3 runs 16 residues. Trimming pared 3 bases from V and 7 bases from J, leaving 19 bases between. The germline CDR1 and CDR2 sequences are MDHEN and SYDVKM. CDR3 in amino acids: CASSFLAGAIFQPQHF. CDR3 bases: TGTGCCAGCAGTTTTCTGGCAGGAGCAATATTCCAGCCCCAGCATTTT.